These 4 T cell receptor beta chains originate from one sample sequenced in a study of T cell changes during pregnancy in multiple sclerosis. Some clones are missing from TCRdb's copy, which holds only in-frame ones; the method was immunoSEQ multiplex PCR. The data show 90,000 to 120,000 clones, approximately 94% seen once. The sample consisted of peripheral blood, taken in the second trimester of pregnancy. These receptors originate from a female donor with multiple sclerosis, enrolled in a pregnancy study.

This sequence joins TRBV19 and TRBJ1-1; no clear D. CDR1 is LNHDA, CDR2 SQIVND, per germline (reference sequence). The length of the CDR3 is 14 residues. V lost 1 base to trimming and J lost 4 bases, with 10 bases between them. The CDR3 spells CASSIVRAGTEAFF. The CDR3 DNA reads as TGTGCCAGTAGTATAGTGAGGGCCGGCACTGAAGCTTTCTTT.

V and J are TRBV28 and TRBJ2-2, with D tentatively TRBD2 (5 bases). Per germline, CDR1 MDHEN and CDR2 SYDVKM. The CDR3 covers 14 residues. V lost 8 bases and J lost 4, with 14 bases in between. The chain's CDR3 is CASDGNTITGELFF. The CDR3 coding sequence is TGTGCCAGCGACGGGAATACGATCACCGGGGAGCTGTTTTTT.

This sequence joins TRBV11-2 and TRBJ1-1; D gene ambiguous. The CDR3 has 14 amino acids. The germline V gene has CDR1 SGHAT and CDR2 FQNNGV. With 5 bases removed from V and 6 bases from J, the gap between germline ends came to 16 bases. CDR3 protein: CASSRLGDWAEAFF. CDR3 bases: TGTGCCAGCAGCCGTCTCGGGGATTGGGCTGAAGCTTTCTTT.

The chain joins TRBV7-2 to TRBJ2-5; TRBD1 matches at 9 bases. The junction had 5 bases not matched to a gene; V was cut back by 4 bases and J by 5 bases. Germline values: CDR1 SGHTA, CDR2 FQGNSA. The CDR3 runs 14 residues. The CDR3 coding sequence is TGTGCCAGCAGCTCGGGACAGGGATGGGAGACCCAGTACTTC. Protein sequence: CASSSGQGWETQYF. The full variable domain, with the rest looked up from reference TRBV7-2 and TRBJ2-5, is GAGVSQSPSNKVTEKGKDVELRCDPISGHTALYWYRQSLGQGLEFLIYFQGNSAPDKSGLPSDRFSAERTGGSVSTLTIQRTQQEDSAVYLCASSSGQGWETQYFGPGTRLLVL.